One T cell receptor (beta chain) is described in this entry. This entry belongs to a study of blood T cell repertoires in COVID-19. Study context: T cells, B-cell-depleted T cells, or PBMCs supplied cDNA or gDNA.

With V trimmed by 1 base and J by 0 bases, 5 bases remained unmatched. From germline, CDR1 is SGHTA and CDR2 FQGNSA. The CDR3 is made up of 16 amino acids. As handled by the study authors: Amplifying reference gene primers gave estimates of nucleated cell counts. Only in-frame clones appear in the TCRdb table, and some are missing; sequencing was by immunoSEQ multiplex PCR. That table supplies the V and J calls and clone size; D and trimming were determined from the DNA. This sample has fewer than 300,000 clones, with approximately 89% found just once. Seattle patients were enrolled while actively infected and followed longitudinally.

The receptor's source is a woman younger than 45 with COVID-19, enrolled during active disease. The V gene is TRBV7-2, the J gene TRBJ1-1, with 7 bases that match TRBD1. The sequenced material came from peripheral blood. DNA of the CDR3: TGTGCCAGCAGCTTAGAGCGGACAGGAATGAACACTGAAGCTTTCTTT. Protein: CASSLERTGMNTEAFF.